The 8 T cell receptor beta chains listed next were all sequenced from one sample in a study of CXCR3-negative and CXCR3-positive naive CD8 T cells. Points from the study as a whole: In CXCR3-positive naive cells, the TRB CDR3s were more hydrophobic than in CXCR3-negative naive cells.

TRB cDNA was prepared as libraries by UMI-labeled 5' RACE. TCRdb reprocessed the 5' RACE reads and keeps a single row for each CDR3 protein, giving no DNA. The sample includes fewer than 90,000 distinct CDR3 sequences. These receptors have no known antigen. Sequenced input: naive CXCR3+ CD8+ T cells from blood. This sample's subset: CD45RO-CCR7+CD27+CD95- naive CD8+ T cells expressing CXCR3 (TNR3+). These receptors came from a human donor in good health. Some clones in this sample may be carry-over from other donors' samples.

The V and J genes are TRBV12-5 and TRBJ2-2. The CDR3 has 15 residues. Germline values: CDR1 LGHNT, CDR2 FRNRAP. CDR3 loop: CASGFYQANTGELFF.

The chain joins TRBV6-6 to TRBJ2-1; TCRdb outputs TRBD2, but without DNA this stays unchecked. This CDR3 has 20 residues. The germline CDR1 and CDR2 sequences are MNHNY and SVGAGI (reference sequence). CDR3 protein: CASSYSGLAGLHEVYNEQFF.

This chain links TRBV28 with TRBJ2-3; TCRdb designates TRBD1, a call that cannot be tested without DNA. The CDR3 loop spans 13 amino acids. The germline gives CDR1 MDHEN, CDR2 SYDVKM. CDR3 region: CASRPGQTDTQYF. The whole variable domain, filled in from reference TRBV28 and TRBJ2-3, reads DVKVTQSSRYLVKRTGEKVFLECVQDMDHENMFWYRQDPGLGLRLIYFSYDVKMKEKGDIPEGYSVSREKKERFSLILESASTNQTSMYLCASRPGQTDTQYFGPGTRLTVL.

The chain joins TRBV29-1 to TRBJ2-7; without DNA, the TCRdb call of TRBD2 cannot be checked. The CDR3 consists of 13 residues. Per germline, CDR1 SQVTM and CDR2 ANQGSEA. CDR3 protein: CSVISGSSYEQYF.

This sequence joins TRBV20-1 and TRBJ1-2. The CDR3 consists of 15 residues. Germline V gene lookup returns CDR1 DFQATT and CDR2 SNEGSKA (reference sequence). CDR3 protein: CSARDLPPFDYGYTF.

This rearrangement joins TRBV4-2 to TRBJ2-7; TCRdb indicates TRBD1, and absent DNA this call remains unverified. This CDR3 comprises 14 residues. The germline V gene has CDR1 LGHNA and CDR2 YNFKEQ. CDR3: CASSQVGGDDEQYF.

V usage is TRBV6-5 and J usage is TRBJ1-1; the D call from TCRdb, TRBD1, cannot be confirmed without DNA. CDR1 MNHEY and CDR2 SVGAGI come from the germline V gene. The CDR3 sequence is 14 residues long. The chain's CDR3 is CASSYRAANTEAFF.

The CDR3 spells CASSLGKIQETQYF. This chain joins TRBV5-6 and TRBJ2-5. The CDR3 is 14 amino acids. CDR1 SGHDT and CDR2 YYEEEE come from the germline V gene. The complete variable domain, with remaining parts taken from reference TRBV5-6 and TRBJ2-5, reads DAGVTQSPTHLIKTRGQQVTLRCSPKSGHDTVSWYQQALGQGPQFIFQYYEEEERQRGNFPDRFSGHQFPNYSSELNVNALLLGDSALYLCASSLGKIQETQYFGPGTRLLVL.